These 30 T cell receptor beta chains were sequenced from one sample in a study of cytotoxic CD8 clonotypes in ibrutinib-treated CLL. The method was immunoSEQ multiplex PCR; TCRdb's version includes in-frame clones alone and lacks a portion of them. The sample includes 300,000 or so clones, over 60% of them seen just once. This specimen was PBMCs, taken after 36 months of ibrutinib treatment. Source of these receptors: a human donor with chronic lymphocytic leukemia.

This chain links TRBV7-3 with TRBJ1-5; D unclear. CDR1 is SGHTA and CDR2 is FQGTGA in the germline V gene. The CDR3 spans 13 residues. Trimming left V 4 bases short and J 6 bases short, with 10 bases between. CDR3 region: CASSSKEGQPQHF. CDR3 nucleotides: TGTGCCAGCAGCTCCAAAGAGGGTCAGCCCCAGCATTTT.

Notes on this clone: A junction boundary mismatches the germline segment, possibly from a read error. The chain recombines TRBV11-3 with TRBJ2-1, with 11 bases matching TRBD1. CDR1 and CDR2 from the germline V gene are SGHNT and YENEEA. This CDR3 region has 13 residues. The CDR3 region is CASSERTGGDVIF. Written as DNA, the CDR3 is TGTGCCAGCAGCGAACGGACAGGGGGCGACGTGATCTTC.

The chain is built from TRBV5-6 and TRBJ2-5; D gene unclear. From germline, CDR1 is SGHDT and CDR2 YYEEEE. The CDR3 spans 16 residues. The V and J ends lost 4 bases and 3 bases respectively, with 19 bases between them. CDR3 bases: TGTGCCAGCAGCACCCTGATCGAAGACCCTGAAGAGACCCAGTACTTC. This codes for CASSTLIEDPEETQYF. The whole variable domain, remainder taken from reference TRBV5-6 and TRBJ2-5, is DAGVTQSPTHLIKTRGQQVTLRCSPKSGHDTVSWYQQALGQGPQFIFQYYEEEERQRGNFPDRFSGHQFPNYSSELNVNALLLGDSALYLCASSTLIEDPEETQYFGPGTRLLVL.

The genes are TRBV5-1 and TRBJ1-2; D is possibly TRBD1 (6 bases). V lost 5 bases to trimming and J lost 6 bases, with 17 bases between them. The germline V gene has CDR1 SGHRS and CDR2 YFSETQ. This CDR3 has 14 residues. The CDR3 is CASRQRTTGHGYTF. CDR3 nucleotide sequence: TGCGCCAGCAGGCAAAGAACTACAGGGCATGGCTACACCTTC.

The V gene is TRBV4-1, the J gene TRBJ2-1; a weak D match, TRBD1 (5 bases). Trimming took off 0 bases at V and 7 bases at J, with 10 bases between the two ends. CDR1 is MGHRA, CDR2 YSYEKL, per germline. The CDR3 has 14 residues. The CDR3 coding sequence is TGCGCCAGCAGCCAAGAAAAAGGGGCAAATGAGCAGTTCTTC. Its protein product is CASSQEKGANEQFF.

The J gene is TRBJ1-2, the V gene TRBV4-1; TRBD1 is a possible D gene (5 bases). The germline gives CDR1 MGHRA, CDR2 YSYEKL. Trimming removed 0 bases at V and 1 base at J, with 18 bases between. The CDR3 contains 18 residues. CDR3: CASSQDGQGKMGNYGYTF. In DNA form, the CDR3 reads TGCGCCAGCAGCCAAGATGGCCAGGGCAAGATGGGTAACTATGGCTACACCTTC.

This clone was seen once. The rearrangement links TRBV9 to TRBJ1-4, with TRBD1 matching 8 bases. This CDR3 is 15 amino acids long. The germline CDR1 and CDR2 sequences are SGDLS and YYNGEE. Germline trimming cut 0 bases from V and 8 bases from J; bases unmatched to any gene: 6. CDR3 bases: TGTGCCAGCAGCGTAGGGACAGGGTTTGGGGAAAAACTGTTTTTT. Translated: CASSVGTGFGEKLFF.

The genes are TRBV9 and TRBJ2-7, with D perhaps matching TRBD1 (6 bases). Between the trimmed V and J ends, which lost 0 bases and 2 bases, there was a span of 12 bases. Germline CDR1 is SGDLS and CDR2 is YYNGEE. The CDR3 has 15 amino acids. CDR3 protein: CASSVAWDTTYEQYF. The CDR3, as DNA: TGTGCCAGCAGCGTAGCTTGGGACACAACCTACGAGCAGTACTTC.

The chain carries TRBV5-6 and TRBJ1-1, with D uncertain. Germline V gene lookup returns CDR1 SGHDT and CDR2 YYEEEE. Trimming shortened V by 5 bases and J by 3 bases, and 14 bases separated the two germline ends. The CDR3 extends over 14 amino acids. For the CDR3, the DNA is TGTGCCAGCAGTCGCAATATTTGGGACACTGAAGCTTTCTTT. Its translation: CASSRNIWDTEAFF.

V is TRBV2 and J is TRBJ2-3, with D possibly TRBD1 on 5 matching bases. CDR1 is SNHLY, CDR2 FYNNEI, per germline. V lost 2 bases, J lost 4 bases, and 7 bases lay in between. The CDR3 has 13 amino acids. The chain's CDR3 is CASSESRADTQYF. The CDR3 DNA reads as TGTGCCAGCAGTGAAAGCAGGGCAGATACGCAGTATTTT. The full variable domain, its missing parts supplied by reference TRBV2 and TRBJ2-3, is EPEVTQTPSHQVTQMGQEVILRCVPISNHLYFYWYRQILGQKVEFLVSFYNNEISEKSEIFDDQFSVERPDGSNFTLKIRSTKLEDSAMYFCASSESRADTQYFGPGTRLTVL.

Only a few counts were recorded for this clone. The V gene is TRBV29-1, the J gene TRBJ2-7; 7 nucleotides agree with TRBD1. Germline V lookup: CDR1 SQVTM, CDR2 ANQGSEA. This CDR3 contains 11 residues. V shed 6 bases and J 4 bases; nucleotides not matched to a gene: 3. CDR3 DNA: TGCAGCGTGGTGGACAGGTACGAGCAGTACTTC. Residues: CSVVDRYEQYF.

This clone was detected a few times. J is TRBJ1-3 and V is TRBV6-1; a possible D gene is TRBD1 (6 bases). The CDR3 covers 14 residues. V lost 2 bases, J lost 2 bases, and 7 bases lay in between. In germline, CDR1 is MNHNS, CDR2 SASEGT. The CDR3 DNA reads TGTGCCAGCAGTGAATCAGGGGCTGGAAACACCATATATTTT. Protein: CASSESGAGNTIYF.

The CDR3, as DNA: TGTGCCAGCAGCCTTTACAGGGGTGAGAAACTGTTTTTT. Its translation: CASSLYRGEKLFF. J is TRBJ1-4 and V is TRBV14; 7 bases fit TRBD1. Trimming cost V 4 bases and J 11 bases; bases outside gene matches: 7. The CDR3 loop spans 13 amino acids. Germline CDR1 SGHDN, CDR2 FVKESK.

J is TRBJ1-4 and V is TRBV19, with TRBD1 matching over 8 bases. This CDR3 has 13 residues. Per the germline V gene, CDR1 is LNHDA and CDR2 is SQIVND (reference sequence). V trimming: 6 bases; J trimming: 5 bases; junction bases outside the gene matches: 2. In DNA, the CDR3 is TGTGCCAGTAGACGACAGGGGAATGAAAAACTGTTTTTT. Translated: CASRRQGNEKLFF. Supplemented by reference TRBV19 and TRBJ1-4, the full variable domain reads DGGITQSPKYLFRKEGQNVTLSCEQNLNHDAMYWYRQDPGQGLRLIYYSQIVNDFQKGDIAEGYSVSREKKESFPLTVTSAQKNPTAFYLCASRRQGNEKLFFGSGTQLSVL.

This clone was detected only a few times. The chain couples TRBV4-1 to TRBJ2-1; no firm D call. The CDR3 is made up of 12 amino acids. V gave up 1 base and J gave up 8 bases, with 6 bases separating them. Germline V gene data show CDR1 as MGHRA and CDR2 as YSYEKL. The CDR3 nucleotides are TGCGCCAGCAGCCAAGTATCGTATGAGCAGTTCTTC. Amino acids: CASSQVSYEQFF.

This clone appeared a single time. This chain joins TRBV10-3 and TRBJ2-1; 9 nucleotides line up with TRBD1. CDR1 is ENHRY, CDR2 SYGVKD, per germline. With V trimmed by 3 bases and J by 4 bases, 1 base remained unmatched. The CDR3 has 14 amino acids. CDR3 nucleotide sequence: TGTGCCATCAGTGATGGACAGGGGTACAATGAGCAGTTCTTC. This gives the protein CAISDGQGYNEQFF.

There are many counts of this clone. The chain couples TRBV5-1 to TRBJ1-1; 8 nucleotides line up with TRBD1. Unmatched junction bases numbered 6, after V lost 7 bases and J lost 1 base. The CDR3 covers 14 residues. Germline V gene lookup returns CDR1 SGHRS and CDR2 YFSETQ. The CDR3 spells CASQTGVANTEAFF. In DNA form, the CDR3 reads TGCGCCAGCCAGACAGGGGTGGCGAACACTGAAGCTTTCTTT.

V usage is TRBV4-3 and J usage is TRBJ2-7; the D call may be TRBD1 or TRBD2 (6 bases each). The CDR3 totals 16 residues. Trimming pared 1 base from V and 4 bases from J, leaving 17 bases between. Germline lookup yields CDR1 LGHNA and CDR2 YSLEER. The CDR3 protein is CASSQGVGGSFYEQYF. The CDR3 coding sequence is TGCGCCAGCAGCCAAGGGGTGGGGGGCTCCTTTTACGAGCAGTACTTC.

The chain uses TRBV5-4 and TRBJ2-3; D unresolved. Germline lookup yields CDR1 SGHNT and CDR2 YYREEE (reference sequence). The CDR3 covers 12 residues. Trimming took off 1 base at V and 5 bases at J, with 5 bases between the two ends. The CDR3 here is CASSLPLDTQYF. CDR3 DNA sequence: TGTGCCAGCAGCTTGCCGCTAGATACGCAGTATTTT.

The chain has TRBV13 and TRBJ2-2; D unclear. Trimming left V 0 bases short and J 4 bases short, with 12 bases between. Germline V gene sequence: CDR1 PRHDT, CDR2 FYEKMQ (reference sequence). This CDR3 contains 16 residues. CDR3 region: CASSLGPPLTTGELFF. The CDR3 nucleotides read TGTGCCAGCAGCTTAGGACCACCTTTGACCACCGGGGAGCTGTTTTTT.

The V gene is TRBV12-5, the J gene TRBJ2-1; D remains unclear. V lost 0 bases and J lost 4, with 4 bases in between. CDR3 length equals 13 residues. Germline values: CDR1 LGHNT, CDR2 FRNRAP. CDR3: CASGLVEYNEQFF. Here the CDR3 DNA reads TGTGCTAGTGGTTTGGTAGAGTACAATGAGCAGTTCTTC.

With respect to this clone: The same CDR3 arises from other DNA sequences in this sample as well. The V call is TRBV11-2, the J call TRBJ2-7, with 13 bases lining up with TRBD2. The trim removed 5 bases at V and 2 bases at J, leaving 3 bases unmatched. The length of the CDR3 is 15 residues. Germline-derived CDR1 and CDR2 are SGHAT and FQNNGV. CDR3 residues: CASSPGLAGTYEQYF. For the CDR3, the DNA is TGTGCCAGCAGCCCGGGACTAGCGGGAACCTACGAGCAGTACTTC.

In its sample, this clone was seen once. The CDR3 DNA follows: TGCGCCAGCAGACCGAAAGGACAGTACACCGGGGAGCTGTTTTTT. This gives the protein CASRPKGQYTGELFF. V is TRBV5-1 and J is TRBJ2-2, with TRBD1 as a possible D gene (6 bases). V dropped 5 bases and J dropped 3 bases, with 14 bases sitting between them. Germline loops: CDR1 SGHRS, CDR2 YFSETQ. The CDR3 has 15 amino acids.

The chain joins TRBV6-5 to TRBJ2-6; D tentatively fits TRBD1 or TRBD2 (6 bases each). The germline V gene encodes CDR1 MNHEY and CDR2 SVGAGI. This CDR3 contains 14 residues. The V gene lost 7 bases and the J gene lost 4 bases, with 11 bases spanning the gap. The CDR3 spells CASKKGGGANVLTF. The CDR3 DNA sequence: TGTGCCAGCAAGAAGGGGGGAGGGGCCAACGTCCTGACTTTC.

This sequence joins TRBV7-2 and TRBJ2-3; unclear D gene. Trimming removed 3 bases from V and 2 bases from J, with 3 bases in between. Germline CDR1 reads SGHTA; CDR2 reads FQGNSA. The CDR3 has 12 amino acids. CDR3 sequence (DNA): TGTGCCAGCAGCTTTATCACAGATACGCAGTATTTT. It translates to CASSFITDTQYF.

The chain carries TRBV5-1 and TRBJ2-5, with D possibly being TRBD1 (6 bases). Germline-derived CDR1 and CDR2 are SGHRS and YFSETQ. This CDR3 has 15 amino acids. Trimming removed 6 bases at V and 2 bases at J, with 17 bases between. CDR3 nucleotide sequence: TGCGCCAGCACCTGGTACCGGGACATACAAGAGACCCAGTACTTC. Its translation is CASTWYRDIQETQYF. The full variable domain, in which reference TRBV5-1 and TRBJ2-5 provide the parts outside the CDR3, is KAGVTQTPRYLIKTRGQQVTLSCSPISGHRSVSWYQQTPGQGLQFLFEYFSETQRNKGNFPGRFSGRQFSNSRSEMNVSTLELGDSALYLCASTWYRDIQETQYFGPGTRLLVL.

The V and J genes are TRBV15 and TRBJ2-7; tentative D call: TRBD2 (5 bases). Germline-derived CDR1 and CDR2 are LNHNV and YYDKDF (reference sequence). The germline V and J ends were trimmed by 0 bases and 6 bases, with 15 bases remaining between them. CDR3 length: 15 residues. As DNA, the CDR3 is TGTGCCACCAGCAGAGAGTTGAACCACCGGGGCGAGCAGTACTTC. Protein: CATSRELNHRGEQYF.

The chain carries TRBV29-1 and TRBJ2-7; 9 bases fit TRBD1. Germline V lookup: CDR1 SQVTM, CDR2 ANQGSEA. The V gene end was trimmed by 5 bases and the J gene end by 4 bases; junction bases not matched to a gene: 12. The CDR3 is 15 amino acids. The CDR3 loop is CSVHTPGTGLYEQYF. Here the CDR3 DNA reads TGCAGCGTTCACACCCCCGGGACAGGGTTATACGAGCAGTACTTC.

This sequence joins TRBV4-3 and TRBJ2-3; 11 bases match TRBD1. V dropped 2 bases and J dropped 4; count of bases not matched to a gene: 8. The CDR3 is made up of 17 amino acids. Germline-derived CDR1 and CDR2 are LGHNA and YSLEER. The CDR3 DNA follows: TGCGCCAGCAGCCAATACTTGGACAGGGGGCCGGCAGATACGCAGTATTTT. It is translated as CASSQYLDRGPADTQYF.

This clone appeared once. The chain's CDR3 is CASSPPMTNYGYTF. The CDR3 coding sequence is TGTGCCAGCTCACCACCGATGACTAACTATGGCTACACCTTC. The V call is TRBV18, the J call TRBJ1-2; no firm D call. The CDR3 is made up of 14 amino acids. Trimming left V 0 bases short and J 0 bases short, with 5 bases between. Germline V gene data show CDR1 as KGHSH and CDR2 as LQKENI.